These 6 T cell receptor beta chains share one sample of origin, sequenced in a study of regulatory T cells in long-lasting Graves disease. Noted time point: newly diagnosed GD, antithyroid drugs for less than 3 months. After RNA was extracted from PBMCs, the TCR library was made from it. Sequencing libraries for TCR beta were prepared with iRepertoire HTBI primers and Arm-PCR of CDR3 regions. TCRdb re-called the multiplex PCR reads through MiXCR, storing one row per CDR3 protein. The sample consists of hundreds of thousands of distinct CDR3 sequences, around 15% of them appearing once. A further study also used this sample, focusing on T cells in Graves' hyperthyroidism and ophthalmopathy.

The source material was peripheral blood mononuclear cells (PBMCs), sampled at new diagnosis, from a patient treated with antithyroid drugs. The receptors derive from a woman in her 30s with Graves disease.

This clonotype was recorded many times. This sequence joins TRBV12-3 or TRBV12-4 and TRBJ2-1, with D unclear. The CDR3 is 13 amino acids. Trimming removed 1 base from V and 7 bases from J, with 8 bases in between. CDR3 residues: CASSLGAANEQFF. Here the CDR3 DNA reads TGTGCCAGCAGTTTAGGGGCAGCGAATGAGCAGTTCTTC.

There are a few counts of this clonotype. This chain links TRBV20-1 with TRBJ1-3; D gene unclear. There are 17 residues in the CDR3. Trimming shortened V by 0 bases and J by 0 bases, and 15 bases separated the two germline ends. Germline V gene lookup returns CDR1 DFQATT and CDR2 SNEGSKA (reference sequence). CDR3 protein: CSARDPRLSGSGNTIYF. CDR3 DNA: TGCAGTGCTAGAGATCCCAGACTTTCCGGCTCTGGAAACACCATATATTTT.

The sample holds many counts of this clonotype. This rearrangement joins TRBV12-3 or TRBV12-4 to TRBJ1-5; 7 bases match TRBD1. The V gene end was trimmed by 6 bases and the J gene end by 2 bases; junction bases not matched to a gene: 1. CDR3 length equals 13 residues. The CDR3 nucleotides read TGTGCCAGCAGCACAGGGGGCAATCAGCCCCAGCATTTT. Amino acid sequence: CASSTGGNQPQHF.

This clonotype was seen many times. V is TRBV12-3 or TRBV12-4 and J is TRBJ2-7, with D perhaps matching TRBD1 (6 bases). Trimming pared 2 bases from V and 6 bases from J, leaving 14 bases between. The CDR3 has 14 amino acids. CDR3 sequence (DNA): TGTGCCAGCAGTTTAATCGGCAGGGGTGGCGAGCAGTACTTC. It is translated as CASSLIGRGGEQYF.

This clonotype was seen a handful of times. The CDR3 region has the DNA TGTGCCAGCACCCCATGGGGACTAACGGGAGAAGCTTTCTTT. Protein sequence: CASTPWGLTGEAFF. The J gene is TRBJ1-1, the V gene TRBV11-2, with D perhaps matching TRBD1 (5 bases). CDR3 length: 14 amino acids. CDR1 SGHAT and CDR2 FQNNGV come from the germline V gene. V was trimmed by 7 bases and J by 8 bases, leaving 20 bases between them.

This clonotype was detected ten times or more. The chain recombines TRBV20-1 with TRBJ2-4, with TRBD2 matching 9 bases. Germline CDR1 is DFQATT and CDR2 is SNEGSKA (reference sequence). The CDR3 has 14 residues. The junction had 7 bases not matched to a gene; V was cut back by 5 bases and J by 5 bases. CDR3 bases: TGCAGTGCTCCAGGACTAGCGAACCAAAACATTCAGTACTTC. Translating it yields CSAPGLANQNIQYF.